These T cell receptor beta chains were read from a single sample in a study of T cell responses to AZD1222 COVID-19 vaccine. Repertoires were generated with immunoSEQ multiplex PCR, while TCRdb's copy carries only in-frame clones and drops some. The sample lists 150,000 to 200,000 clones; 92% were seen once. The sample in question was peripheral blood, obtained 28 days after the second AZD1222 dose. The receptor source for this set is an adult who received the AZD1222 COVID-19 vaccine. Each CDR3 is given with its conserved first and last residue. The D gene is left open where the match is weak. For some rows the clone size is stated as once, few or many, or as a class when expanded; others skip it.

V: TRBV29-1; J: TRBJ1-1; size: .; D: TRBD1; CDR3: CSVPNWRTGGDTEAFF; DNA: TGCAGCGTTCCTAATTGGCGGACAGGGGGGGACACTGAAGCTTTCTTT
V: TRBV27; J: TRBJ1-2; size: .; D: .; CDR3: CASGIQIRGPVSGYTF; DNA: TGTGCCAGTGGGATCCAAATACGGGGTCCCGTGTCGGGCTACACCTTC
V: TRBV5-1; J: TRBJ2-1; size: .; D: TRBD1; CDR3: CASSFLGTGDEQFF; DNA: TGCGCCAGCAGCTTTTTAGGGACAGGGGATGAGCAGTTCTTC
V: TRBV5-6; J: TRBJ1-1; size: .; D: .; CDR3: CASSSAPGVTEAFF; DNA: TGTGCCAGCAGCTCCGCCCCGGGTGTTACTGAAGCTTTCTTT
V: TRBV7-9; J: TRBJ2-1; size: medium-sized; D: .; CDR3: CASSLVTGSNNEQFF; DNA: TGTGCCAGCAGCTTAGTTACTGGGTCAAACAATGAGCAGTTCTTC
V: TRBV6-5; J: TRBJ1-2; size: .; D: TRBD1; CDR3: CASTLQGGNYGYTF; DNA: TGTGCCAGCACCCTACAGGGGGGTAACTATGGCTACACCTTC
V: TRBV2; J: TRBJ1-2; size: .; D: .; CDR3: CASNLGGSGYGYTF; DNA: TGTGCCAGCAATCTTGGGGGGAGCGGCTATGGCTACACCTTC
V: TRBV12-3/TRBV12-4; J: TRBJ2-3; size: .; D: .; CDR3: CASGWGGTDTQYF; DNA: TGTGCCAGCGGGTGGGGCGGCACAGATACGCAGTATTTT
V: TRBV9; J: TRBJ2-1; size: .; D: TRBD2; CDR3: CASSPGTSGSSYNEQFF; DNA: TGTGCCAGCAGCCCCGGGACTAGCGGGAGCTCCTACAATGAGCAGTTCTTC
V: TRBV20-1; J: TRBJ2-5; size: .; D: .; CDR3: CSAGEGETQYF; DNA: TGCAGTGCTGGAGAGGGTGAGACCCAGTACTTC
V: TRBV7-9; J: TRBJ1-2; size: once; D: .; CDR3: CASSSPDSENYGYTF; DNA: TGTGCCAGCAGCTCCCCCGACAGCGAAAACTATGGCTACACCTTC
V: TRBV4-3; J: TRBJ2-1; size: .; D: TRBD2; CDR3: CASSKSSTSGAYNEQFF; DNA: TGCGCCAGCAGCAAATCGTCGACTAGCGGGGCTTACAATGAGCAGTTCTTC
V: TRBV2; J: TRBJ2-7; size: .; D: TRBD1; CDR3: CASRTGTGDFYEQYF; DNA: TGTGCCAGCAGGACGGGGACAGGGGATTTTTACGAGCAGTACTTC
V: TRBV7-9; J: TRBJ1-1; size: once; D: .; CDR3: CASSLDRNTEAFF; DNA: TGTGCCAGCAGCCTGGATCGGAACACTGAAGCTTTCTTT
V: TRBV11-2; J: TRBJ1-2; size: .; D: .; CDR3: CASSFRAGLGGYTF; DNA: TGTGCCAGCAGCTTCAGGGCAGGCTTGGGGGGCTACACCTTC
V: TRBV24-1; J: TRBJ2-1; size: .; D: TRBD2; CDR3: CATSSLAGNEQFF; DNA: TGTGCCACCAGTTCGCTAGCGGGGAATGAGCAGTTCTTC
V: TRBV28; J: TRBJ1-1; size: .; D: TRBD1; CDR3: CASSLQGTHTEAFF; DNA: TGTGCCAGCAGCCTACAGGGGACACACACTGAAGCTTTCTTT
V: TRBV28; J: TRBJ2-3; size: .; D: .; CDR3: CASSPRGGSTDTQYF; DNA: TGTGCCAGCAGCCCTCGGGGAGGTAGCACAGATACGCAGTATTTT
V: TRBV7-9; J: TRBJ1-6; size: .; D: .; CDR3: CASSLARVGNSPLHF; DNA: TGTGCCAGCAGCTTAGCTAGGGTCGGTAATTCACCCCTCCACTTT
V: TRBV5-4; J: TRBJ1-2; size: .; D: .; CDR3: CASTFQQDANVYGYTF; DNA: TGTGCCAGCACCTTCCAACAGGACGCAAATGTCTATGGCTACACCTTC
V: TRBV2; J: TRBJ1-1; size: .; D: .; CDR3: CASRQSTEAFF; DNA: TGTGCCAGCAGACAGTCGACTGAAGCTTTCTTT
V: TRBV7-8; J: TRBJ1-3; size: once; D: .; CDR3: CASSSFGGLGNTIYF; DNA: TGTGCCAGCAGCTCGTTTGGGGGGCTTGGAAACACCATATATTTT
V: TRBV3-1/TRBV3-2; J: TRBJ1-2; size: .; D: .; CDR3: CASSQAPGQNYGYTF; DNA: TGTGCCAGCAGCCAAGCGCCCGGCCAGAACTATGGCTACACCTTC
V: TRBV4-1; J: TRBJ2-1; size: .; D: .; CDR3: CASSQGPSVEGFYNEQFF; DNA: TGCGCCAGCAGCCAAGGTCCTTCGGTCGAGGGGTTTTACAATGAGCAGTTCTTC
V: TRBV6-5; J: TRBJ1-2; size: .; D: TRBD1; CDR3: CASSYRRTGSFGYTF; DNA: TGTGCCAGCAGTTACCGGAGGACAGGTTCGTTTGGCTACACCTTC
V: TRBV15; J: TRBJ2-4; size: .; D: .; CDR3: CATSRVLVANKNIQYF; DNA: TGTGCCACCAGCAGAGTCTTGGTAGCGAACAAAAACATTCAGTACTTC
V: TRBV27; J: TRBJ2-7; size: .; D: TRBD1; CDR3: CASSPGQGPYEQYF; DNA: TGTGCCAGCAGCCCAGGACAGGGCCCCTACGAGCAGTACTTC
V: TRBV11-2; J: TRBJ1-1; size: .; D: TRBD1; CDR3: CASSLKQGAVAFF; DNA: TGTGCCAGCAGCCTCAAACAGGGGGCTGTAGCTTTCTTT
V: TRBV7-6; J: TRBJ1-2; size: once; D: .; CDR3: CASSSSMGGAGGYTF; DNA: TGTGCCAGCAGCTCAAGCATGGGGGGAGCTGGTGGCTACACCTTC
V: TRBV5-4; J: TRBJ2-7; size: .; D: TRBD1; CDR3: CASSLRGQGAYEQYF; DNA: TGTGCCAGCAGCTTGCGGGGACAGGGTGCCTACGAGCAGTACTTC
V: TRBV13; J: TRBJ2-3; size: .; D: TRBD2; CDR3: CASSSGLPDTQYF; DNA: TGTGCCAGCAGCTCGGGACTACCCGATACGCAGTATTTT
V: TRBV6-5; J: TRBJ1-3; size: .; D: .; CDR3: CASSYSLSSGNTIYF; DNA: TGTGCCAGCAGTTACTCGCTCAGCTCTGGAAACACCATATATTTT
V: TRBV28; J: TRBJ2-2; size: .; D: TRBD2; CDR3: CASSFRRGARGTGELFF; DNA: TGTGCCAGCAGTTTTCGGCGGGGGGCCCGGGGTACCGGGGAGCTGTTTTTT
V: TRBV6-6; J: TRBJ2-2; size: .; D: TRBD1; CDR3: CASGDRVQNGELFF; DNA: TGTGCCAGTGGGGACAGGGTGCAAAACGGGGAGCTGTTTTTT
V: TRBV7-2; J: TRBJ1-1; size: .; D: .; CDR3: CASSSVAFGTEAFF; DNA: TGTGCCAGCAGCTCGGTCGCCTTTGGAACTGAAGCTTTCTTT
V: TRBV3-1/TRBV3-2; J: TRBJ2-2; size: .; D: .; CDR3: CASSPPDHTGELFF; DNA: TGTGCCAGCAGCCCGCCGGACCACACCGGGGAGCTGTTTTTT
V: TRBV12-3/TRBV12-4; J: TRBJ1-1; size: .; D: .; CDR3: CASSPTGYTEAFF; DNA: TGTGCCAGCAGCCCGACGGGGTACACTGAAGCTTTCTTT
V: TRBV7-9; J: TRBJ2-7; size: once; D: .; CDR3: CASSPFGGWGEQYF; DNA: TGTGCCAGCAGCCCTTTTGGGGGGTGGGGTGAGCAGTACTTC
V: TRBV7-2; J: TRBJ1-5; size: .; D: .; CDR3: CASSPRGQKGQPQHF; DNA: TGTGCCAGCAGCCCAAGAGGGCAGAAGGGTCAGCCCCAGCATTTT
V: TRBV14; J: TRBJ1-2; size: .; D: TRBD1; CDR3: CASSLGQNYGYTF; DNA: TGTGCCAGCAGCCTGGGACAGAACTATGGCTACACCTTC
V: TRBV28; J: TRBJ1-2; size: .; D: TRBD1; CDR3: CASGDRHYGYTF; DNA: TGTGCCAGCGGGGACAGGCACTATGGCTACACCTTC
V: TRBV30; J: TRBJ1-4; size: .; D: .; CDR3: CAWSDGGSNEKLFF; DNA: TGTGCCTGGAGTGACGGGGGATCTAATGAAAAACTGTTTTTT
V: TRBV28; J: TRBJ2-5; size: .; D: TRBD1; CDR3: CASSSRDRGQETQYF; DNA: TGTGCCAGCAGTTCCCGGGACAGGGGACAAGAGACCCAGTACTTC
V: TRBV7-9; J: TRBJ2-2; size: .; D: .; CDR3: CASSLASISAGELFF; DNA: TGTGCCAGCAGCTTAGCGTCGATTTCCGCCGGGGAGCTGTTTTTT
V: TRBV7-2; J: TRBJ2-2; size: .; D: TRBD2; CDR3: CASSGGLAGGPTGELFF; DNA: TGTGCCAGCAGCGGGGGACTAGCGGGAGGGCCAACCGGGGAGCTGTTTTTT
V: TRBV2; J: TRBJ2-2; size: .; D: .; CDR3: CASQLAISTGELFF; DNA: TGTGCCAGCCAACTAGCAATCTCCACCGGGGAGCTGTTTTTT
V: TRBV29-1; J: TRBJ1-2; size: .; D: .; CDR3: CSVGPRGYTF; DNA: TGCAGCGTAGGCCCCCGCGGCTACACCTTC
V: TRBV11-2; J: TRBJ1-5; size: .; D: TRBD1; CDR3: CASSQGGVQPQHF; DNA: TGTGCCAGCAGCCAGGGGGGGGTCCAGCCCCAGCATTTT
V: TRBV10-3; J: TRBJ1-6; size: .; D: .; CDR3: CAISEGRPEEGSPLHF; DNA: TGTGCCATCAGTGAGGGTCGTCCCGAGGAGGGATCACCCCTCCACTTT
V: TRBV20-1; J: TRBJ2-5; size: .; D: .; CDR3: CSARAKETQYF; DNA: TGCAGTGCTAGAGCTAAAGAGACCCAGTACTTC
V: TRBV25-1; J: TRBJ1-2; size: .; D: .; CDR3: CASSEYANYGYTF; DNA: TGTGCCAGCAGTGAATATGCCAACTATGGCTACACCTTC
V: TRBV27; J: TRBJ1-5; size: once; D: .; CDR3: CASSLQPRNQPQHF; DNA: TGTGCCAGCAGTTTACAACCACGCAATCAGCCCCAGCATTTT
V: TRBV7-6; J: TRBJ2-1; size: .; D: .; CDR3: CASSFSFFIGGNEQFF; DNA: TGTGCCAGCAGCTTTTCTTTTTTCATAGGGGGGAATGAGCAGTTCTTC
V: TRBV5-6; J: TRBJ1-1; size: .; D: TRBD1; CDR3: CASSVGQGTTEAFF; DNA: TGTGCCAGCAGCGTGGGACAGGGTACCACTGAAGCTTTCTTT
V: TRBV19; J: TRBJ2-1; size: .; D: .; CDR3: CASSRGLPSSYNEQFF; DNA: TGTGCCAGTAGCCGGGGACTTCCGAGCTCCTACAATGAGCAGTTCTTC
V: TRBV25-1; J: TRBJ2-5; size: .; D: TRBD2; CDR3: CASSAAGASGGQETQYF; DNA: TGTGCCAGCAGTGCCGCCGGGGCTAGCGGGGGACAAGAGACCCAGTACTTC